The 7 T cell receptor beta chains presented below share a single source sample, sequenced in a study of radiation and T cells in renal cell carcinoma. Clones were read by immunoSEQ multiplex PCR, and TCRdb kept only the in-frame ones, dropping some. The profile shows 120,000 or so clones, about 81% of them singletons. Sample time point: blood 2 weeks post-SBRT. The treatment is: 15 Gy SBRT to primary tumor, nephrectomy 4 weeks later. The sample in question was blood, obtained from a patient whose treatment included radiotherapy and nephrectomy. The source of these receptors is a woman aged 60-75 years with renal cell carcinoma.

The chain uses TRBV7-9 and TRBJ1-5; D possibly corresponds to TRBD1 (5 bases). CDR1 is SEHNR, CDR2 FQNEAQ, per germline (reference sequence). The CDR3 has 14 amino acids. Trimming shortened V by 5 bases and J by 6 bases, and 14 bases separated the two germline ends. CDR3 DNA sequence: TGTGCCAGCAGCCAACAGGAGGTGAGTCAGCCCCAGCATTTT. Its translation is CASSQQEVSQPQHF.

The J gene is TRBJ1-2, the V gene TRBV6-5; 11 bases align to TRBD1. V was pared by 0 bases and J by 5 bases, with 2 bases of the junction left unmatched. The CDR3 is 15 amino acids. The germline gives CDR1 MNHEY, CDR2 SVGAGI. Written as DNA, the CDR3 is TGTGCCAGCAGTTACTCGGACAGGGGGCCATATGGCTACACCTTC. Encoded protein: CASSYSDRGPYGYTF.

The chain combines TRBV6-4 with TRBJ1-2; TRBD1 agrees at 7 bases. The CDR3 is 16 amino acids. Germline trimming cut 0 bases from V and 3 bases from J; bases unmatched to any gene: 7. From germline, CDR1 is MRHNA and CDR2 SNTAGT. CDR3 DNA sequence: TGTGCCAGCAGTGACTCTATAGTAACAGGGGACTATGGCTACACCTTC. Residues: CASSDSIVTGDYGYTF.

Points on this clone: The germline gene is not matched at one end of the junction; a read error may be the cause. This rearrangement joins TRBV20-1 to TRBJ1-2, with 7 bases that match TRBD1. This CDR3 comprises 11 residues. Germline V gene data show CDR1 as DFQATT and CDR2 as SNEGSKA (reference sequence). The CDR3 bases are TGCAGTGCTTCAGGGACAGACGGAACCGGCTTC. It specifies CSASGTDGTGF.

This clone was observed a single time. V is TRBV5-1 and J is TRBJ2-5; D is unresolved. Between the trimmed V and J ends, which lost 3 bases and 1 base, there was a span of 10 bases. Germline V gene data show CDR1 as SGHRS and CDR2 as YFSETQ. The CDR3 contains 14 residues. The CDR3 region is CASSSMVLQETQYF. The DNA for the CDR3 is TGCGCCAGCAGCTCTATGGTACTCCAAGAGACCCAGTACTTC.

The genes are TRBV28 and TRBJ2-1, with D perhaps TRBD1 (5 bases). V lost 6 bases to trimming and J lost 3 bases, with 18 bases between them. This CDR3 is 16 amino acids long. Germline assignment: CDR1 MDHEN and CDR2 SYDVKM. The CDR3 protein is CASSPFVGESYNEQFF. The CDR3 DNA is TGTGCCAGCAGCCCTTTCGTAGGGGAAAGCTACAATGAGCAGTTCTTC.

DNA of the CDR3: TGTGCCAGCAGTGCAAACCCAGGGGCCCTGGAGACCCAGTACTTC. It translates to CASSANPGALETQYF. The chain employs TRBV5-4 and TRBJ2-5, with TRBD1 as a possible D gene (6 bases). Per germline, CDR1 SGHNT and CDR2 YYREEE (reference sequence). The CDR3 sequence is 15 residues long. V was trimmed by 5 bases and J by 5 bases, leaving 19 bases between them. The full variable domain, its missing parts supplied by reference TRBV5-4 and TRBJ2-5, is ETGVTQSPTHLIKTRGQQVTLRCSSQSGHNTVSWYQQALGQGPQFIFQYYREEENGRGNFPPRFSGLQFPNYSSELNVNALELDDSALYLCASSANPGALETQYFGPGTRLLVL.